Below, one T cell receptor beta chain is given with its context. Its antigen is undetermined. With 5 bases clipped from V and 1 base from J, the junction kept 5 bases outside the gene matches. Germline V gene sequence: CDR1 SGHNT, CDR2 YYREEE (reference sequence). The CDR3 totals 15 residues. The data stem from a study of T cell repertoires in cytomegalovirus infection. Study-level information: Recently identified HLA-C-restricted CMV epitopes were used, and well-studied HLA-B-restricted CMV epitopes were used as well. It can be stated that public TCR beta signatures indicated CMV infection as well as a matching HLA type.

MiXCR was run by TCRdb on the reads, yielding one entry per CDR3 protein. The sample has 380,000 or so distinct CDR3 sequences; approximately 35% are singletons. General study results and limits: Cumulative frequency of public TCR beta families picked out carriers of CMV plus the relevant HLA. Dominating the ex vivo response were HLA-C-restricted CMV-specific TCR beta clonotypes.

The clonotype originates from a human donor in good health (CMV status not recorded). Some clones in this sample may be carry-over from other donors' samples. This sample comprised cultured PBMCs, obtained from culture after CMV antigen stimulation. The rearrangement links TRBV5-4 to TRBJ2-5; 10 bases align to TRBD1. DNA for the CDR3: TGTGCCAGCAGTCGGCGGGACAGGGGCCAAGAGACCCAGTACTTC. Translating gives CASSRRDRGQETQYF.